The text below deals with one TCR beta chain. Assay: immunoSEQ multiplex PCR; the TCRdb copy retains only in-frame clones and omits some. Among 450,000 or so clones listed, roughly 80% were seen once. The data derive from a study of shared clonotypes between healthy human individuals. This CDR3 is 13 amino acids long. Between the trimmed V and J ends, which lost 10 bases and 4 bases, there was a span of 14 bases. Germline V gives CDR1 LNHDA, CDR2 SQIVND (reference sequence). Input material: PBMCs. The clonotype originates from a woman aged 40 to 49 in good health. Some clones in this sample may be carry-over from other donors' samples. The rearrangement links TRBV19 to TRBJ1-5; a weak D match, TRBD1 (5 bases). This CDR3 reads CAISLRGNQPQHF. CDR3 in DNA: TGTGCCATCTCCCTGAGGGGAAATCAGCCCCAGCATTTT.